This TCR beta chain was documented in a study of cytotoxic CD8 clonotypes in ibrutinib-treated CLL (dated by TCRdb to the early 2020s). General notes on the study: The cohort included about 15 treatment-naive and some twelve relapsed/refractory patients; about 18 were IGHV unmutated. Partial responses were observed in about 25 patients and complete responses in 2; after a median follow-up of about 69 months, remission was maintained in 14 patients and progression was observed in some twelve. The response samples were drawn at a median of roughly eleven months into treatment, with a range of about 6 to 36 months. Samples averaged roughly 260,000 productive templates and approximately 100,000 productive rearrangements. Of the 90 or so participants in the trial, about two dozen had longitudinal samples available. Cryopreserved peripheral blood mononuclear cells were collected at three points: before therapy, at response, and at either sustained remission or disease progression. Every sample from remission and from progressive disease was obtained while the patients were still on ibrutinib. Broad study findings and their caveats: At ibrutinib response clonality went up, during sustained remission it held steady, and at progression it dropped back toward baseline. Public clonotypes were rare and either shrank or stayed stable during treatment, and the rise in clonality at ibrutinib response reflected expansion of private clonotypes. At baseline, clonality was higher than in age-matched healthy donors and showed a strong correlation with circulating CD8+ T-cell counts. Sampling times were not matched between patients in sustained remission and patients whose disease was progressing, and lymph node repertoires were not examined.

In regard to this clone: Its specific antigen is unknown. The record has no base qualities; no much larger clone is one base away.

The time point label corresponds to: about twelve months on ibrutinib. For TCR beta library preparation, 1.5 to 2 micrograms of genomic DNA was extracted from cryopreserved PBMCs. Longitudinal blood samples from CLL patients on ibrutinib monotherapy were analyzed using high-throughput TCR beta sequencing. The patients were enrolled in a single-center, open-label phase 2 trial of ibrutinib monotherapy. The goal of deep resolution MiSeq sequencing was a depth between 1 in 1 million and 1 in 200,000 T cells, and coverage averaged 10x per clonotype. The immunoSEQ hsTCRB Kit was used to generate TCR beta libraries. The study's own analysis went as follows. The data were analyzed with ImmunoSEQ Analyzer and ImmunoSEQ Data Assistant, and V, D and J gene assignments followed IMGT definitions. Clonality, with values ranging from 0 to 1, was calculated as one minus the normalized Shannon entropy of productive rearrangement frequencies. Only overrepresented clonotypes making up at least 0.05% of each patient's repertoire were included in the public clonotype analysis. Repertoires from approximately 12 age-matched healthy donors in immuneACCESS were used as clonality controls. TCRdb limited this immuneACCESS table to in-frame rearrangements with V and J called. A share of clones is missing; checked studies link under half to unresolved V genes, and the rest is unexplained. Clone size and V and J calls were adopted from that table, with D and trimming inferred from the DNA. The sample has over 65,000 clones on record, 68% of them singletons. The ten largest clones add up to roughly 6% of the sample.

Sequenced material: PBMCs, taken after 12 months of ibrutinib treatment. The clonotype originates from a human donor with chronic lymphocytic leukemia.

The DNA sequence follows: TGCGCCAGCAGTGAGATGGGCGGCACAGATACGCAGTATTTT. Translated, it reads CASSEMGGTDTQYF. Recombination linked TRBV10-2 to TRBJ2-3; the D gene assignment is ambiguous. As encoded in the germline V gene, CDR1 is WSHSY while CDR2 is SAAADI. V loses 2 bases, J loses 1 base, and the germline ends lie 7 bases apart. Measured from the cysteine to the phenylalanine, the CDR3 is 14 residues long. The CDR3 DNA has 42 bases and is translated from base 1.